The sequence of this T cell receptor beta chain was determined in a study of Graves' ophthalmopathy and Graves' hyperthyroidism. Diagnoses were established from clinical symptoms, serum thyroxine, TRAb, thyroid ultrasound and orbital computed tomography. RNA transcripts were the source from which TCR beta CDR3 regions were amplified. First-round RT-PCR employed HTBI primers, with a second-round multiplex PCR after it. TCRdb reanalysed the multiplex PCR reads using MiXCR and keeps one entry per CDR3 protein. The sample has around 1,200,000 distinct CDR3 sequences, 35% to 40% seen once. The V gene end was trimmed by 5 bases and the J gene end by 6 bases; junction bases not matched to a gene: 7. The CDR3 runs 15 residues. Germline assignment: CDR1 SEHNR and CDR2 FQNEAQ (reference sequence). General study findings and limits: Blood also carried most expanded thyroid clonotypes exceeding 0.001 frequency.

With regard to this clonotype: The target antigen is unknown.

The chain has TRBV7-9 and TRBJ1-6, with 7 bases lining up with TRBD1. The sequencing sample was made of peripheral blood or thyroid tissue (not recorded which). This TCR derives from an adult man with Graves' hyperthyroidism. In DNA, the CDR3 is TGTGCCAGCAGCCAACTCGGGACAGTTAATTCACCCCTCCACTTT. The encoded protein is CASSQLGTVNSPLHF.